This TCR beta chain was found in a study of T cell responses to AZD1222 COVID-19 vaccine. Study information: Second-dose timings of about 4 or about 12 weeks were pooled.

Generated by immunoSEQ multiplex PCR, the TCRdb table keeps only in-frame clones and is missing some. The data contain around 83,000 clones, about 82% of them singletons. CDR3 size: 15 residues. Germline assignment: CDR1 MNHNS and CDR2 SASEGT. The V and J ends lost 3 bases and 0 bases respectively, with 11 bases between them. The TCR comes from an adult in good health. Source: peripheral blood, taken on day 0 of AZD1222 vaccination. J is TRBJ1-1 and V is TRBV6-1; no firm D call. CDR3 coding DNA: TGTGCCAGCAGTGATTTCTTCCACATGAACACTGAAGCTTTCTTT. It specifies CASSDFFHMNTEAFF.